Listed here are 15 T cell receptor beta chains from one sample, sequenced in a study of T cell changes during pregnancy in multiple sclerosis. The protocol was immunoSEQ multiplex PCR, while the TCRdb copy is restricted to in-frame clones and leaves out a portion. Here the sample spans 25,000 to 30,000 clones, about 89% being singletons. Sequences were derived from CD4+ T cells from peripheral blood mononuclear cells, sampled in the first trimester of pregnancy. These receptors were obtained from a female donor in good health, enrolled as a control in a pregnancy study.

The V and J genes are TRBV30 and TRBJ2-5; TRBD1 agrees at 7 bases. The trim removed 4 bases at V and 1 base at J, leaving 3 bases unmatched. CDR1 is GTSNPN, CDR2 SVGIG, per germline (reference sequence). The CDR3 spans 13 residues. The CDR3 protein is CAWTWDSQETQYF. The CDR3 nucleotides read TGTGCCTGGACCTGGGACAGCCAAGAGACCCAGTACTTC.

The chain couples TRBV6-6 to TRBJ2-2; perhaps TRBD1 as D (6 bases). Trimming cost V 8 bases and J 1 base, with 11 bases left between them. Per germline, CDR1 MNHNY and CDR2 SVGAGI (reference sequence). CDR3 length: 14 residues. The CDR3 bases are TGTGCCAGCCCGGGACAAAGGAACACCGGGGAGCTGTTTTTT. This gives the protein CASPGQRNTGELFF.

V is TRBV28 and J is TRBJ2-3; 10 bases line up with TRBD2. There are 16 residues in the CDR3. The V gene's germline CDR1 is MDHEN and CDR2 SYDVKM. Trimming cost V 2 bases and J 7 bases; bases outside gene matches: 9. CDR3 residues: CASSLPSGGKRNTQYF. The CDR3 DNA is TGTGCCAGCAGTTTACCTAGCGGGGGAAAGAGAAATACGCAGTATTTT.

The chain is built from TRBV29-1 and TRBJ2-3; D perhaps matches TRBD2 (6 bases). The length of the CDR3 is 13 residues. From germline, CDR1 is SQVTM and CDR2 ANQGSEA. V was trimmed by 6 bases and J by 0 bases, leaving 10 bases between them. Here the CDR3 reads CSVLGSSTDTQYF. In nucleotides, the CDR3 is TGCAGCGTCCTCGGGAGTAGCACAGATACGCAGTATTTT.

For the CDR3, the DNA is TGTGCCAGCAGTGCCGATCAGGTCCAAGAGACCCAGTACTTC. Amino acid sequence: CASSADQVQETQYF. V and J are TRBV28 and TRBJ2-5; D is ambiguous. Germline loops: CDR1 MDHEN, CDR2 SYDVKM. The CDR3 has 14 residues. The ends were cut back, 5 bases at V and 1 base at J, with 11 bases in the middle.

This chain joins TRBV7-3 and TRBJ1-1, with 9 bases fitting TRBD1. The V gene end was trimmed by 5 bases and the J gene end by 3 bases; junction bases not matched to a gene: 1. Germline V gives CDR1 SGHTA, CDR2 FQGTGA. The CDR3 covers 13 residues. The CDR3 region is CASSRQGDTEAFF. The CDR3 DNA reads TGTGCCAGCAGCCGACAGGGGGACACTGAAGCTTTCTTT. The full variable domain, completed using reference TRBV7-3 and TRBJ1-1, is GAGVSQTPSNKVTEKGKYVELRCDPISGHTALYWYRQSLGQGPEFLIYFQGTGAADDSGLPNDRFFAVRPEGSVSTLKIQRTERGDSAVYLCASSRQGDTEAFFGQGTRLTVV.

The CDR3 region is CASSSGTGNQPQHF. The CDR3 DNA follows: TGCGCCAGCAGCTCAGGGACAGGCAATCAGCCCCAGCATTTT. The chain is built from TRBV5-1 and TRBJ1-5; TRBD1 matches at 7 bases. This CDR3 has 14 amino acids. Per the germline V gene, CDR1 is SGHRS and CDR2 is YFSETQ. The trim removed 3 bases at V and 2 bases at J, leaving 2 bases unmatched.

The chain joins TRBV28 to TRBJ2-7, with TRBD2 as a possible D gene (6 bases). This CDR3 is built from 15 residues. CDR1 is MDHEN and CDR2 is SYDVKM in the germline V gene. Trimming took 4 bases from V and 3 from J, leaving 16 bases between them. Here the CDR3 DNA reads TGTGCCAGCAGTTCCGTCGGGACGGGAGACTACGAGCAGTACTTC. As protein: CASSSVGTGDYEQYF.

The chain has TRBV5-5 and TRBJ2-5; 7 bases match TRBD2. In germline, CDR1 is SGHKS, CDR2 YYEKEE (reference sequence). V lost 5 bases, J lost 4 bases, and 14 bases stayed unmatched. The CDR3 consists of 16 residues. In nucleotides, the CDR3 is TGTGCCAGCAGTCTTAATCCTAGCGGCCGTAGAGAGACCCAGTACTTC. As protein: CASSLNPSGRRETQYF.

This sequence joins TRBV10-1 and TRBJ1-6; D is ambiguous. The CDR3 length is 13 residues. Per the germline V gene, CDR1 is WNHNN and CDR2 is SYGVQD (reference sequence). The germline V and J ends were trimmed by 5 bases and 1 base, with 3 bases remaining between them. In nucleotides, the CDR3 is TGCGCCAGCAGTCCGTCCTATAATTCACCCCTCCACTTT. Its translation is CASSPSYNSPLHF.

This chain connects TRBV6-1 to TRBJ1-2, with D perhaps matching TRBD1 (6 bases). This CDR3 has 11 amino acids. Between the trimmed V and J ends, which lost 9 bases and 8 bases, there was a span of 13 bases. Germline loops: CDR1 MNHNS, CDR2 SASEGT. CDR3 residues: CARRAGDGYTF. The DNA for the CDR3 is TGTGCCAGGAGGGCAGGGGACGGCTACACCTTC.

The rearrangement links TRBV19 to TRBJ1-3; a possible D gene is TRBD1 (5 bases). Germline-derived CDR1 and CDR2 are LNHDA and SQIVND (reference sequence). Trimming removed 4 bases at V and 2 bases at J, with 18 bases between. The CDR3 has 17 amino acids. The DNA for the CDR3 is TGTGCCAGTAGTAGCACCAGGGTACTTCTGCCTGGAAACACCATATATTTT. Translating gives CASSSTRVLLPGNTIYF.

This rearrangement joins TRBV5-4 to TRBJ1-4; 10 positions match TRBD1. With 3 bases clipped from V and 10 bases from J, the junction kept 12 bases outside the gene matches. In germline, CDR1 is SGHNT, CDR2 YYREEE (reference sequence). This CDR3 spans 16 amino acids. The CDR3 sequence is CASSSGPGQGFGKLFF. The CDR3 DNA sequence: TGTGCCAGCAGCTCCGGGCCGGGACAGGGGTTCGGAAAACTGTTTTTT. The whole variable domain, filled in from reference TRBV5-4 and TRBJ1-4, reads ETGVTQSPTHLIKTRGQQVTLRCSSQSGHNTVSWYQQALGQGPQFIFQYYREEENGRGNFPPRFSGLQFPNYSSELNVNALELDDSALYLCASSSGPGQGFGKLFFGSGTQLSVL.

This chain links TRBV19 with TRBJ2-1; 8 positions agree with TRBD2. Germline CDR1 is LNHDA and CDR2 is SQIVND (reference sequence). CDR3 length: 16 residues. J lost 4 bases, V lost 4 bases, and 9 bases had no gene match. The DNA for the CDR3 is TGTGCCAGTAGTACGAGAGCGGGAGCGGTTTACAATGAGCAGTTCTTC. This encodes CASSTRAGAVYNEQFF.

This chain links TRBV6-5 with TRBJ2-1; D is unclear. The V gene lost 0 bases and the J gene lost 0 bases, with 6 bases spanning the gap. Germline CDR1 is MNHEY and CDR2 is SVGAGI. The CDR3 runs to 15 residues. The CDR3 region has the DNA TGTGCCAGCAGTTACTCGAGTGGCTCCTACAATGAGCAGTTCTTC. Amino acid sequence: CASSYSSGSYNEQFF.